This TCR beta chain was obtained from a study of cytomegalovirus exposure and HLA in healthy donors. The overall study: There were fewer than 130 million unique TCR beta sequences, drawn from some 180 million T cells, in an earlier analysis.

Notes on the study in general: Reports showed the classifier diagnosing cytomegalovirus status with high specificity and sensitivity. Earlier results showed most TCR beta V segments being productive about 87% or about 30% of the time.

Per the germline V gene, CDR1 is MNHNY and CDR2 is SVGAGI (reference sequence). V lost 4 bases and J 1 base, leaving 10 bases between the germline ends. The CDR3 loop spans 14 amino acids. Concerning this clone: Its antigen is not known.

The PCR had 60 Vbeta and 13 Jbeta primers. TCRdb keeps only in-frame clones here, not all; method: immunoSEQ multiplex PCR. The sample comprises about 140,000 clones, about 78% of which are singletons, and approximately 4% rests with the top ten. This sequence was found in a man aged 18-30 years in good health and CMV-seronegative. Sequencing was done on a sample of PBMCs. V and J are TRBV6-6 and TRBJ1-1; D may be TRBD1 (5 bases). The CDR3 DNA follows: TGTGCCAGCAGTTTAGGGGCAACGAACACTGAAGCTTTCTTT. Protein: CASSLGATNTEAFF.